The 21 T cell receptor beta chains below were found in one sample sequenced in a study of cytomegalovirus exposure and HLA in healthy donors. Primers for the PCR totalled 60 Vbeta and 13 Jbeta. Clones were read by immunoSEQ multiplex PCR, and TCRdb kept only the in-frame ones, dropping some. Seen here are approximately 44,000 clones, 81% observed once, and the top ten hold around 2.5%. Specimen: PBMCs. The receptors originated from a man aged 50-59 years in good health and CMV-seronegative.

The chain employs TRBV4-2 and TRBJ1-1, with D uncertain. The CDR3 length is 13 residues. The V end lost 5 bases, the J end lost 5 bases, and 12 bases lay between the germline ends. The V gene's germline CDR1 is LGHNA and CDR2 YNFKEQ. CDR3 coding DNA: TGTGCCAGCAGCTACGACGGGAAAACTGAAGCTTTCTTT. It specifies CASSYDGKTEAFF.

CDR3 nucleotide sequence: TGTGCCAGCAGTCCTCCTCTTGCGCAAGAGACCCAGTACTTC. Translation: CASSPPLAQETQYF. The rearrangement uses TRBV2 and TRBJ2-5; D not certain. The CDR3 covers 14 residues. CDR1 SNHLY and CDR2 FYNNEI come from the germline V gene. Trimming removed 5 bases at V and 2 bases at J, with 12 bases between.

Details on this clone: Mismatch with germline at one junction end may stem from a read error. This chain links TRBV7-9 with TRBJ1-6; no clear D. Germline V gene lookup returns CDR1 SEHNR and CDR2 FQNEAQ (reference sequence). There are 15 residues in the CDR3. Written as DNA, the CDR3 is TGTTCCAGCAGCTTAGGTGCAGATTCAAATTCACCCCTCCACTTT. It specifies CSSSLGADSNSPLHF.

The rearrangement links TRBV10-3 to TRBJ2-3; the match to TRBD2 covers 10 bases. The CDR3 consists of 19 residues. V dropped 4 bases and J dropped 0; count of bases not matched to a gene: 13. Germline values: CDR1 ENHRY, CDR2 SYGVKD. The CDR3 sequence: CAISGVKAGGATSTDTQYF. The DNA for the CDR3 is TGTGCCATCAGTGGGGTTAAAGCGGGGGGGGCAACTAGCACAGATACGCAGTATTTT.

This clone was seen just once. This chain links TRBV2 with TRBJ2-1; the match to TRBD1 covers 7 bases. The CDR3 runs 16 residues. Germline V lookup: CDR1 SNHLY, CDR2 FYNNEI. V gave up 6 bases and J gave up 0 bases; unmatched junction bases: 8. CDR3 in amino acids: CASSVDRESSYNEQFF. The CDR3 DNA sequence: TGTGCCAGCAGCGTCGACAGGGAAAGCTCCTACAATGAGCAGTTCTTC.

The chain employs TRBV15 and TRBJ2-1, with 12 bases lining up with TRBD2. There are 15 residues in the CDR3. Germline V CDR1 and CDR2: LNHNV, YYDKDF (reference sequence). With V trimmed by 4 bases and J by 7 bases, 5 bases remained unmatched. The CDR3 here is CATSIGLAGGNEQFF. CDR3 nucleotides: TGTGCCACCAGCATAGGCCTAGCGGGGGGGAATGAGCAGTTCTTC.

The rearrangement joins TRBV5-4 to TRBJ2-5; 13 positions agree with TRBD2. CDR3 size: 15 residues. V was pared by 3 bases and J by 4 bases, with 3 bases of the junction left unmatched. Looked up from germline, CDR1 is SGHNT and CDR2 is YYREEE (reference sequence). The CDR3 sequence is CASSSGLAGAETQYF. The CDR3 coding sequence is TGTGCCAGCAGCTCCGGACTAGCGGGAGCAGAGACCCAGTACTTC.

The CDR3 loop is CASSLGPLMSGGYGYTF. In DNA, the CDR3 is TGTGCCAGCAGCTTGGGCCCATTGATGAGCGGGGGCTATGGCTACACCTTC. This chain links TRBV7-9 with TRBJ1-2, with D possibly TRBD1 on 5 matching bases. Trimming left V 3 bases short and J 4 bases short, with 21 bases between. The germline CDR1 and CDR2 sequences are SEHNR and FQNEAQ (reference sequence). There are 17 residues in the CDR3.

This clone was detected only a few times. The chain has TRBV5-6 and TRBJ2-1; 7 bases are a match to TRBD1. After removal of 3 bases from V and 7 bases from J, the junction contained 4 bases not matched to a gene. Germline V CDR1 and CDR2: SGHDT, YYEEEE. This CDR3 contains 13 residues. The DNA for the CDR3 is TGTGCCAGCAGCTGGGGGACAGTAAATGAGCAGTTCTTC. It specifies CASSWGTVNEQFF.

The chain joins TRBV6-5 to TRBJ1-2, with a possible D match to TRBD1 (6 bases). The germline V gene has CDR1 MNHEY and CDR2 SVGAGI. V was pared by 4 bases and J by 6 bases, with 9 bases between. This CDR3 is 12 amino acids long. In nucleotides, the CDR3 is TGTGCCAGCAGTTTGCAGGGGAATGGCTACACCTTC. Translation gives CASSLQGNGYTF.

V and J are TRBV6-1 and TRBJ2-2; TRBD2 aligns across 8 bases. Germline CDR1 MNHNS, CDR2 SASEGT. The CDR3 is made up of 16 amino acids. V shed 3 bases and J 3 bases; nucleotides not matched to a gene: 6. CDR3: CASSDLAGTHTGELFF. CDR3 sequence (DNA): TGTGCCAGCAGTGATCTAGCGGGTACTCACACCGGGGAGCTGTTTTTT.

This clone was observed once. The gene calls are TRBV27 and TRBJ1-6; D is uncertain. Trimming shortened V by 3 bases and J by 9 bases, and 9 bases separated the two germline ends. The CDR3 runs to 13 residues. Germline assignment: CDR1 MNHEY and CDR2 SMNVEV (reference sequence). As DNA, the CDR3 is TGTGCCAGCAGTTTCGACTTTACTTCACCCCTCCACTTT. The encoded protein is CASSFDFTSPLHF.

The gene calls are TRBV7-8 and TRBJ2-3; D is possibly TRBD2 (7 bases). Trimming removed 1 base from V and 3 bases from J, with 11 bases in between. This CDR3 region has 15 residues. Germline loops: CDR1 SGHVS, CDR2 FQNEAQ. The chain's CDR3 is CASSLGGGATDTQYF. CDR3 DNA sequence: TGTGCCAGCAGCTTAGGAGGGGGGGCGACAGATACGCAGTATTTT. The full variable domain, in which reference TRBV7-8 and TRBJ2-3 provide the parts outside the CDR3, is GAGVSQSPRYKVAKRGQDVALRCDPISGHVSLFWYQQALGQGPEFLTYFQNEAQLDKSGLPSDRFFAERPEGSVSTLKIQRTQQEDSAVYLCASSLGGGATDTQYFGPGTRLTVL.

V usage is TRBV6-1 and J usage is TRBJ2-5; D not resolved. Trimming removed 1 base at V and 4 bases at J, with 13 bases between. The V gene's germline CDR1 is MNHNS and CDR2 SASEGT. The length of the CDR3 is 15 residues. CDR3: CASSEGPLGGETQYF. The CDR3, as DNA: TGTGCCAGCAGTGAAGGACCGCTAGGTGGAGAGACCCAGTACTTC.

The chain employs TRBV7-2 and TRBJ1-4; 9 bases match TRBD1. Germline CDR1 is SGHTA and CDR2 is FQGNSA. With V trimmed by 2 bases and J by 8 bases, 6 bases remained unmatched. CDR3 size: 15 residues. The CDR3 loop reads CASSLFVTGGEKLFF. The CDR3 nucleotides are TGTGCCAGCAGCTTATTTGTGACAGGGGGGGAAAAACTGTTTTTT.

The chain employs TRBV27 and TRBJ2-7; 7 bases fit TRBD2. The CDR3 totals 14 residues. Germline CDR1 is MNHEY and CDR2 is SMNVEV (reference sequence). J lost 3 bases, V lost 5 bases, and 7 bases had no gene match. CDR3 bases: TGTGCCAGCAGTCCAAGACTAGCCCTCTACGAGCAGTACTTC. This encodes CASSPRLALYEQYF.

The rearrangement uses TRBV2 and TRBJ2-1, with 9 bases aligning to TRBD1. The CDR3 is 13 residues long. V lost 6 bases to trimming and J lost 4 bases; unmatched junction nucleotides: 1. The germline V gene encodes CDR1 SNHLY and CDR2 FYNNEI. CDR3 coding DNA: TGTGCCAGCAGAGGACAGGGGTACAATGAGCAGTTCTTC. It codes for CASRGQGYNEQFF.

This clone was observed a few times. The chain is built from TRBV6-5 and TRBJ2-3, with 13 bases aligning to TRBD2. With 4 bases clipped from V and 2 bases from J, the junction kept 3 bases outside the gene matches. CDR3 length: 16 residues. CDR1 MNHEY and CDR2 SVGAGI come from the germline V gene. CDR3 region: CASSWGLAGNTDTQYF. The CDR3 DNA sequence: TGTGCCAGCAGTTGGGGACTAGCGGGGAACACAGATACGCAGTATTTT.

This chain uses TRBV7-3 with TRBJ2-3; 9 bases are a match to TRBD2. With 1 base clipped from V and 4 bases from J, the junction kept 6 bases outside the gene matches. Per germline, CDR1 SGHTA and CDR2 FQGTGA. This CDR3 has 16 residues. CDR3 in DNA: TGTGCCAGCAGCTTAATGGCGGGGGGGTCCCCAGATACGCAGTATTTT. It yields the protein CASSLMAGGSPDTQYF.

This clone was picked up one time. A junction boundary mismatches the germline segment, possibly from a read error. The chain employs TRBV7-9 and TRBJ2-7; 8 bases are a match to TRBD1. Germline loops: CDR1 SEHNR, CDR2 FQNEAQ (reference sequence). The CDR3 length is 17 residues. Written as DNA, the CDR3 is TGTTCCAGCAGCGGACGAAGACAGGGGAGTTACTATTACGAGCAGTACTTC. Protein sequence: CSSSGRRQGSYYYEQYF. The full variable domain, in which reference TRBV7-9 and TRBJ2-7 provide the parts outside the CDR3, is DTGVSQNPRHKITKRGQNVTFRCDPISEHNRLYWYRQTLGQGPEFLTYFQNEAQLEKSRLLSDRFSAERPKGSFSTLEIQRTEQGDSAMYLCSSSGRRQGSYYYEQYFGPGTRLTVT.

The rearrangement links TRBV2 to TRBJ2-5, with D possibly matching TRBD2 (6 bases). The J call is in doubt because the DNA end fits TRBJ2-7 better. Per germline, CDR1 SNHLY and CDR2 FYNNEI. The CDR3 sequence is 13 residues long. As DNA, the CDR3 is TGTGCCAGCAAGGAGGGTGGCTCCTACGAGCAGTACTTC. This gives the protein CASKEGGSYEQYF.